These 10 T cell receptor beta chains were sequenced from one sample in a study of blood T cell repertoires in COVID-19. TCRdb keeps only in-frame clones here, not all; method: immunoSEQ multiplex PCR. The data show over 150,000 clones, 75% to 85% seen once. Material for sequencing was peripheral blood. Every receptor here comes from a human donor in a cohort sampled during active COVID-19.

The chain recombines TRBV15 with TRBJ2-1, with 9 positions matching TRBD2. With 1 base clipped from V and 6 bases from J, the junction kept 4 bases outside the gene matches. CDR3 size: 15 residues. The germline V gene encodes CDR1 LNHNV and CDR2 YYDKDF (reference sequence). The CDR3 reads CATSRGGRAFNEQFF. For the CDR3, the DNA is TGTGCCACCAGCAGAGGCGGGAGGGCCTTCAATGAGCAGTTCTTC.

The chain links TRBV19 to TRBJ1-5; 8 bases line up with TRBD1. V lost 8 bases to trimming and J lost 5 bases; unmatched junction nucleotides: 2. The CDR3 extends over 12 amino acids. Germline values: CDR1 LNHDA, CDR2 SQIVND (reference sequence). The CDR3 spells CASRQGYQPQHF. DNA for the CDR3: TGTGCCAGTCGACAGGGGTATCAGCCCCAGCATTTT.

This clone has only a few counts. The V gene is TRBV4-1, the J gene TRBJ1-5; 9 bases fit TRBD1. Germline CDR1 and CDR2: MGHRA and YSYEKL. The CDR3 has 16 residues. The J segment lost 2 bases and the V segment lost 4 bases, leaving 6 bases of the junction unmatched. The CDR3 loop reads CASSLQGARGNQPQHF. The CDR3 nucleotides are TGCGCCAGCAGCCTACAGGGGGCGCGGGGCAATCAGCCCCAGCATTTT.

V is TRBV12-3 or TRBV12-4 and J is TRBJ2-2; TRBD2 might be the D (7 bases). V was shortened by 3 bases and J by 12 bases, with 11 bases between the two germline ends. The CDR3 consists of 12 residues. The CDR3 nucleotides are TGTGCCAGCAGTTTGAGGGGGGGGAAGCTGTTTTTT. Translated: CASSLRGGKLFF.

The count of this clone is one. The chain is built from TRBV10-3 and TRBJ1-1; 7 bases align to TRBD1. The CDR3 loop spans 14 amino acids. Germline V gives CDR1 ENHRY, CDR2 SYGVKD. Trimming cost V 6 bases and J 4 bases; bases outside gene matches: 8. The CDR3 bases are TGTGCCATCAGCGACAGGGCTCGAAGCACTGAAGCTTTCTTT. This gives the protein CAISDRARSTEAFF.

The rearrangement links TRBV19 to TRBJ1-1, with 9 bases that match TRBD1. V was pared by 5 bases and J by 12 bases, with 16 bases of the junction left unmatched. This CDR3 has 15 residues. Germline CDR1 and CDR2: LNHDA and SQIVND (reference sequence). The CDR3 coding sequence is TGTGCCAGTAGTTCTGTCCCGGGACAGGGTCGACTAACTTTCTTT. This gives the protein CASSSVPGQGRLTFF.

This chain connects TRBV27 to TRBJ2-5; TRBD2 matches 14 bases. This CDR3 spans 19 amino acids. Germline V CDR1 and CDR2: MNHEY, SMNVEV (reference sequence). V lost 2 bases and J lost 2; bases outside the gene matches: 10. CDR3 residues: CASSLRRPGLAGVQETQYF. CDR3 DNA sequence: TGTGCCAGCAGTTTACGCAGACCGGGACTAGCGGGAGTACAAGAGACCCAGTACTTC.

The V gene is TRBV27, the J gene TRBJ1-2; D might be TRBD1 (6 bases). Trimming shortened V by 9 bases and J by 0 bases, and 23 bases separated the two germline ends. The CDR3 extends over 17 amino acids. Germline V gene sequence: CDR1 MNHEY, CDR2 SMNVEV (reference sequence). CDR3 bases: TGTGCCAGTAAACGAACGGTGGGGACACCCTCTAACTATGGCTACACCTTC. It translates to CASKRTVGTPSNYGYTF.

The chain uses TRBV25-1 and TRBJ2-1, with no clear D. From germline, CDR1 is MGHDK and CDR2 SYGVNS. V lost 3 bases to trimming and J lost 10 bases, with 13 bases between them. The CDR3 covers 13 residues. The CDR3 protein is CASSEAVLSEQFF. The CDR3 nucleotides read TGTGCCAGCAGTGAGGCAGTCTTATCGGAGCAGTTCTTC.

The CDR3 DNA follows: TGTGCCAGCAGCCAGGTTAATGGACTAGCGGGAGGCTCTTACAATGAGCAGTTCTTC. Protein product: CASSQVNGLAGGSYNEQFF. The chain carries TRBV3-1 (or the pseudogene TRBV3-2) and TRBJ2-1, with TRBD2 matching 14 bases. V lost 3 bases and J lost 4; bases outside the gene matches: 11. CDR3 length equals 19 residues. The V gene's germline CDR1 is LGHDT and CDR2 YNNKEL (reference sequence).